The present TCR beta chain was sequenced within a study of blood T cell repertoires in COVID-19. Study-wide context: The cDNA or gDNA used as material had been derived from T cells, B-cell-depleted T cells, or PBMCs.

In the original analysis: Amplified reference gene primers provided the basis for estimating nucleated cell counts. Some clones are missing from TCRdb's copy, which holds only in-frame ones; the method was immunoSEQ multiplex PCR. The V and J calls and clone size were taken over from that table, and D and trimming were inferred from the DNA. This sample has 100,000 to 150,000 clones, with roughly 88% found just once. This TCR derives from a man between 45 and 60 years old with acute or convalescent COVID-19. Material: peripheral blood.

CDR3 bases: TGCGCCAGCAGCCCCCGACAGGCTATGAACACTGAAGCTTTCTTT. Translation: CASSPRQAMNTEAFF. The chain is built from TRBV5-1 and TRBJ1-1; perhaps TRBD1 as D (6 bases). V lost 4 bases to trimming and J lost 0 bases, with 13 bases between them. The CDR3 contains 15 residues. From germline, CDR1 is SGHRS and CDR2 YFSETQ.